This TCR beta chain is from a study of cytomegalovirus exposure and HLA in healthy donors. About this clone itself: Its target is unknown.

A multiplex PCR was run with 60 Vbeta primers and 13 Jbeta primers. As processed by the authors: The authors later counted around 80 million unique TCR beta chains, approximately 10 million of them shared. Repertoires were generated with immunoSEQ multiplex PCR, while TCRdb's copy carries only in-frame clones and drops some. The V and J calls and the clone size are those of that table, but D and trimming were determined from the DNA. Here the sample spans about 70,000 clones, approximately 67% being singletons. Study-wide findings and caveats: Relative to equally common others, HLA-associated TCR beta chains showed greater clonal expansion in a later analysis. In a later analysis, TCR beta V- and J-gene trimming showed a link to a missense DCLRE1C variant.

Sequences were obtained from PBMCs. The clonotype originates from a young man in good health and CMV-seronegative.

In DNA form, the CDR3 reads TGTGCCAGCAGCTTCCGGGCGGGTCCAGGCGAGCAGTACTTC. Translated: CASSFRAGPGEQYF. The V gene is TRBV5-6, the J gene TRBJ2-7; D is perhaps TRBD2 (5 bases). This CDR3 contains 14 residues. V shed 2 bases and J shed 6 bases, with 15 bases lying between them. Germline V gives CDR1 SGHDT, CDR2 YYEEEE.